Given below is one T cell receptor (beta chain) in context. The sample comes from a study of control samples from healthy donors and cancer patients. Clones were sequenced by immunoSEQ multiplex PCR, and TCRdb holds only the in-frame ones, with some missing. The sample has tens of thousands of clones, around 86% seen once; the top ten hold under 2%. Germline CDR1 GTSNPN, CDR2 SVGIG (reference sequence). This CDR3 is built from 14 residues. Trimming took 1 base from V and 5 from J, leaving 14 bases between them. The TCR sequence derives from a woman between 35 and 50 years old with lung cancer. The gene calls are TRBV30 and TRBJ1-2; possible D gene TRBD1, 5 bases. Sequencing input: PBMCs. The CDR3 loop is CAWSAAYQGYGYTF. CDR3 nucleotide sequence: TGTGCCTGGAGTGCCGCTTATCAGGGTTATGGCTACACCTTC.